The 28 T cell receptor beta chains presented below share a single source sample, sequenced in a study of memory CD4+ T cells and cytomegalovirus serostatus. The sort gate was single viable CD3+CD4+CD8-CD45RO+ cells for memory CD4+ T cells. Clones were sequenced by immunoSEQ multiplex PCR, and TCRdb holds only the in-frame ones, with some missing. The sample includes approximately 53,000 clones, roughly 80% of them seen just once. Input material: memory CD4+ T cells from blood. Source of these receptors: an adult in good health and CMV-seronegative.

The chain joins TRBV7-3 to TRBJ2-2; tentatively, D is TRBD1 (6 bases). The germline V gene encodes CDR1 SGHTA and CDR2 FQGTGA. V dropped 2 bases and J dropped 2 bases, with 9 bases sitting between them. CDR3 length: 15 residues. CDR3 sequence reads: CASSLSGQNTGELFF. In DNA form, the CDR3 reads TGTGCCAGCAGCTTATCGGGACAAAACACCGGGGAGCTGTTTTTT. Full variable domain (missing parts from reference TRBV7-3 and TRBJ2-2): GAGVSQTPSNKVTEKGKYVELRCDPISGHTALYWYRQSLGQGPEFLIYFQGTGAADDSGLPNDRFFAVRPEGSVSTLKIQRTERGDSAVYLCASSLSGQNTGELFFGEGSRLTVL.

Written as DNA, the CDR3 is TGTGCCAGCAGTGCCCAGGGGGCTTTTCGAAATGAGCAGTTCTTC. Protein product: CASSAQGAFRNEQFF. The chain carries TRBV2 and TRBJ2-1; 8 positions agree with TRBD1. Losses at the gene ends were 4 bases for V and 7 bases for J; bases not matched to a gene: 9. CDR3 size: 15 residues. CDR1 is SNHLY and CDR2 is FYNNEI in the germline V gene. Variable domain in full (rest from reference TRBV2 and TRBJ2-1): EPEVTQTPSHQVTQMGQEVILRCVPISNHLYFYWYRQILGQKVEFLVSFYNNEISEKSEIFDDQFSVERPDGSNFTLKIRSTKLEDSAMYFCASSAQGAFRNEQFFGPGTRLTVL.

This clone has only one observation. The CDR3 region has the DNA TGCAGCGTTGGGGGTCCCAATGAGCAGTTCTTC. Its translation: CSVGGPNEQFF. The chain uses TRBV29-1 and TRBJ2-1, with D unclear. Per the germline V gene, CDR1 is SQVTM and CDR2 is ANQGSEA. The V end lost 4 bases, the J end lost 6 bases, and 7 bases lay between the germline ends. This CDR3 region has 11 residues.

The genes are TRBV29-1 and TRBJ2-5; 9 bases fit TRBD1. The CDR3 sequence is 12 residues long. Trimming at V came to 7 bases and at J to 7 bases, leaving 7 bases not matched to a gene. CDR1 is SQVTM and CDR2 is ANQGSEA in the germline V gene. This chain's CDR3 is CSGRTGGGTQYF. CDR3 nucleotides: TGCAGCGGTAGAACAGGGGGCGGGACCCAGTACTTC.

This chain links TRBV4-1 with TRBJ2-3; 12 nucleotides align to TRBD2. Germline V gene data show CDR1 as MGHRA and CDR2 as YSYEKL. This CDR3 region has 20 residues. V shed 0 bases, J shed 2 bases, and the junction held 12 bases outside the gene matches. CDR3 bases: TGCGCCAGCAGCCAAGACCGGACTAGCGGGGCTCCCAGATTCACAGATACGCAGTATTTT. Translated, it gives CASSQDRTSGAPRFTDTQYF.

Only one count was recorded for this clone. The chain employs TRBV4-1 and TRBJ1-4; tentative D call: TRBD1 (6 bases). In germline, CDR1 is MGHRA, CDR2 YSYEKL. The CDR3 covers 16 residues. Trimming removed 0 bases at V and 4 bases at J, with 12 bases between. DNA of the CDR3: TGCGCCAGCAGCCAAGATGAGGGGGGAATTAATGAAAAACTGTTTTTT. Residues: CASSQDEGGINEKLFF.

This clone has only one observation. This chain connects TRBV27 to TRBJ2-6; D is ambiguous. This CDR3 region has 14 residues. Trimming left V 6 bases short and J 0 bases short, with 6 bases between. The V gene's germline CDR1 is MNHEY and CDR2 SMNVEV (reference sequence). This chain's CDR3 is CASRPLSGANVLTF. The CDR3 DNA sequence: TGTGCCAGCAGACCCCTCTCTGGGGCCAACGTCCTGACTTTC.

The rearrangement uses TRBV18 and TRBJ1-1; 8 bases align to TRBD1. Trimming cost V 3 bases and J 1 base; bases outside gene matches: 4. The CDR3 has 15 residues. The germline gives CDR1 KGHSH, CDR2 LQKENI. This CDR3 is CASSPMTGANTEAFF. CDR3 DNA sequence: TGTGCCAGCTCACCCATGACAGGGGCGAACACTGAAGCTTTCTTT. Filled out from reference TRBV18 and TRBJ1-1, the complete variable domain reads NAGVMQNPRHLVRRRGQEARLRCSPMKGHSHVYWYRQLPEEGLKFMVYLQKENIIDESGMPKERFSAEFPKEGPSILRIQQVVRGDSAAYFCASSPMTGANTEAFFGQGTRLTVV.

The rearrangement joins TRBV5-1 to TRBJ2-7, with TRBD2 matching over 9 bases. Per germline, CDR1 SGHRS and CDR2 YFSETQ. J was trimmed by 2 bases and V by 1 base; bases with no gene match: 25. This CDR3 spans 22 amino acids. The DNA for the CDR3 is TGCGCCAGCAGCTTGAAACCAGCAGGGGGTCAGTATTGGGCTAGCGGGGCCTACGAGCAGTACTTC. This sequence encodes CASSLKPAGGQYWASGAYEQYF.

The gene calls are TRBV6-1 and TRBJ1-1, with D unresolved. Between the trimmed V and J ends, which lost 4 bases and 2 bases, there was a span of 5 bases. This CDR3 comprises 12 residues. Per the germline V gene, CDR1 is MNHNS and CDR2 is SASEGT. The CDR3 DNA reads TGTGCCAGCAGTGTCTATAACACTGAAGCTTTCTTT. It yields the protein CASSVYNTEAFF.

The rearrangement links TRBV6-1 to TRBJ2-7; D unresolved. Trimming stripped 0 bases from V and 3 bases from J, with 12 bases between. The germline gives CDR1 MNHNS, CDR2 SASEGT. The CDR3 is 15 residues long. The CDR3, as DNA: TGTGCCAGCAGTGAAGCGGAACAGCGAATCTACGAGCAGTACTTC. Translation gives CASSEAEQRIYEQYF.

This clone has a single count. CDR3 sequence (DNA): TGCGCCAGCAGCGCTCTTCCCGGGACAGAGTACAATGAGCAGTTCTTC. Amino acid sequence: CASSALPGTEYNEQFF. This chain uses TRBV5-1 with TRBJ2-1; TRBD1 matches at 7 bases. Germline trimming cut 4 bases from V and 4 bases from J; bases unmatched to any gene: 11. CDR1 and CDR2 (germline): SGHRS, YFSETQ. This CDR3 contains 16 residues.

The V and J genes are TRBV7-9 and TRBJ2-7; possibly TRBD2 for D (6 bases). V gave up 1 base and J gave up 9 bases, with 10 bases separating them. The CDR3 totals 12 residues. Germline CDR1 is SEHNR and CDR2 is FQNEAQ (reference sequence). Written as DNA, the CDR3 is TGTGCCAGCAGCTTAGGGGGGGACGGGCAGTACTTC. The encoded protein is CASSLGGDGQYF.

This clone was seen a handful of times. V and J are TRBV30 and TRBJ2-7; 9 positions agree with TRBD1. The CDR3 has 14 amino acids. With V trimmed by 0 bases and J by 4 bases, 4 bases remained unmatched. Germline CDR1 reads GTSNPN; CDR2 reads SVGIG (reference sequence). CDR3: CAWSVNRGPYEQYF. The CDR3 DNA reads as TGTGCCTGGAGTGTAAACAGGGGGCCATACGAGCAGTACTTC.

In DNA, the CDR3 is TGTGCCAGCAGTTATCCTGGACTAGCGGGCTCCTACGAGCAGTACTTC. It specifies CASSYPGLAGSYEQYF. The chain joins TRBV6-5 to TRBJ2-7; 11 positions match TRBD2. V dropped 3 bases and J dropped 0; count of bases not matched to a gene: 4. This CDR3 contains 16 residues. Germline V gene data show CDR1 as MNHEY and CDR2 as SVGAGI.

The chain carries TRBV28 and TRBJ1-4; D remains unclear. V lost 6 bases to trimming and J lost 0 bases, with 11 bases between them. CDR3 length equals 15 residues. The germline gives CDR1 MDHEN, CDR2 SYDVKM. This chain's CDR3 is CASRNTIATNEKLFF. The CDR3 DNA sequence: TGTGCCAGCAGAAATACGATAGCAACTAATGAAAAACTGTTTTTT.

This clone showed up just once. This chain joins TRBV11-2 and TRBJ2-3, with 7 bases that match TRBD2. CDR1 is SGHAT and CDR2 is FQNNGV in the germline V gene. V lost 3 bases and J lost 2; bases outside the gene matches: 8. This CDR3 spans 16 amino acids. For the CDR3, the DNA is TGTGCCAGCAGCTTGGGGGGGTACCGATACACAGATACGCAGTATTTT. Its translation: CASSLGGYRYTDTQYF.

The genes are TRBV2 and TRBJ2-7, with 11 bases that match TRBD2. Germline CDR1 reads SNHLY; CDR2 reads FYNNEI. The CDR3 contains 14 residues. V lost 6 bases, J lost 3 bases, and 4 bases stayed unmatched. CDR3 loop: CASRLGLAVYEQYF. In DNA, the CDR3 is TGTGCCAGCAGGTTGGGACTAGCGGTCTACGAGCAGTACTTC.

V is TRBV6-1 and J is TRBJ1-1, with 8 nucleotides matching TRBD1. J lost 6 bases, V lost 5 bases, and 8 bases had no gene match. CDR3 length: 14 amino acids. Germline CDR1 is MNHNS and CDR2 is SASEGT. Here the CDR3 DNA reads TGTGCCAGCAGTCCCCGGACAGGGTTCGCTGAAGCTTTCTTT. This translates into CASSPRTGFAEAFF.

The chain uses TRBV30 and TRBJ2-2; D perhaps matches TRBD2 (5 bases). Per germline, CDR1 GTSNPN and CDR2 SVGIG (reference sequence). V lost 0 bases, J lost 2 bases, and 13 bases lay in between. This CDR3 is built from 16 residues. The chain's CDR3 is CAWSVVRVRNTGELFF. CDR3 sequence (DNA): TGTGCCTGGAGTGTAGTGAGGGTCCGAAACACCGGGGAGCTGTTTTTT.

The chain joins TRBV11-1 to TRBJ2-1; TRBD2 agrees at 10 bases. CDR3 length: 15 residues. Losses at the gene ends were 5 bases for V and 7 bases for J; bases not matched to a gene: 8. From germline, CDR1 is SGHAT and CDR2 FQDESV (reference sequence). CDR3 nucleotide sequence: TGTGCCAGCAGCCCAGTGGCTAGCGGGGGTAATGAGCAGTTCTTC. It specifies CASSPVASGGNEQFF.

The CDR3 here is CASSPLGNQPQHF. The CDR3 DNA sequence: TGTGCCAGCAGTCCCCTCGGCAATCAGCCCCAGCATTTT. The chain couples TRBV27 to TRBJ1-5; the D is unclear. The germline V gene encodes CDR1 MNHEY and CDR2 SMNVEV (reference sequence). The germline V and J ends were trimmed by 5 bases and 2 bases, with 7 bases remaining between them. The CDR3 spans 13 residues.

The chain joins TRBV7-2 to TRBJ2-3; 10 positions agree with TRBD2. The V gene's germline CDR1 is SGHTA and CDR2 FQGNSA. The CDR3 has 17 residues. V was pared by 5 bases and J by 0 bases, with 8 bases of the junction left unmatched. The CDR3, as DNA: TGTGCCAGCAGCCCACTAGGACTAGCGGCGAGCACAGATACGCAGTATTTT. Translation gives CASSPLGLAASTDTQYF.

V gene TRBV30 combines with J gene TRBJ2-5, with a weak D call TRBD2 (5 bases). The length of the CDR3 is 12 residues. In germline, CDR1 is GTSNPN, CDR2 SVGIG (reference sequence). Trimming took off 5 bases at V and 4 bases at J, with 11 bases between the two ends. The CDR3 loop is CAWAVGGETQYF. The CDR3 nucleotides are TGTGCCTGGGCCGTAGGAGGAGAGACCCAGTACTTC.

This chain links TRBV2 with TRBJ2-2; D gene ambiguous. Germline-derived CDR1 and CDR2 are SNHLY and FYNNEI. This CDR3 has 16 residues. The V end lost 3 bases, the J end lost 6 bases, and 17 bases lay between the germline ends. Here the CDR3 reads CASSDFSAWVSGELFF. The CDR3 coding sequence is TGTGCCAGCAGTGATTTTAGTGCGTGGGTTTCCGGGGAGCTGTTTTTT.

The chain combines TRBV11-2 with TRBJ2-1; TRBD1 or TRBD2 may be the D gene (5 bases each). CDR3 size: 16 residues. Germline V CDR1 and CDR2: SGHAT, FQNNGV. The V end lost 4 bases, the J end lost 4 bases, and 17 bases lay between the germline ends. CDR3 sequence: CASSSFRGPGYNEQFF. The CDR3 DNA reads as TGTGCCAGCAGCTCCTTCCGGGGCCCGGGGTACAATGAGCAGTTCTTC.

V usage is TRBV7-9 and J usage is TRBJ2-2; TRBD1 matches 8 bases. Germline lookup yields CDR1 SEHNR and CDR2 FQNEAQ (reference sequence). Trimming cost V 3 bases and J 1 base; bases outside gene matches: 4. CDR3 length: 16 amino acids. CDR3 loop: CASSFGQGGNTGELFF. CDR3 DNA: TGTGCCAGCAGCTTCGGACAGGGAGGGAACACCGGGGAGCTGTTTTTT.

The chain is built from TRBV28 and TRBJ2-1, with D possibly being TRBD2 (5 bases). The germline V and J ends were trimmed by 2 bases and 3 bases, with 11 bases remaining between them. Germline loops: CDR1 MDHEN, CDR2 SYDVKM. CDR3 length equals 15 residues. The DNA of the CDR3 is TGTGCCAGCAGTTTAATGGGCGGGCTCTACAATGAGCAGTTCTTC. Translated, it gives CASSLMGGLYNEQFF.